This is a list of T cell receptor beta chains from one sample in a study of early T cells in non-severe SARS-CoV-2 infection. MiXCR was run by TCRdb on the 5' RACE reads, yielding one entry per CDR3 protein. This table has 45,000 to 70,000 distinct CDR3 sequences, approximately 6.2% appearing once. The sample comprised whole blood. These receptor sequences come from an adult who was a healthcare worker with PCR-confirmed SARS-CoV-2 infection or an uninfected control (not recorded which). CDR3s include the opening cysteine and the closing phenylalanine or tryptophan. Each record gives: D gene, J gene, clone size, V gene, CDR3 protein, CDR3 DNA. A D gene is named only where the DNA matches it firmly. Clone size appears in some rows only: once, few, many, or a class for an expanded clone.

D gene: TRBD1
J gene: TRBJ1-1
clone size: -
V gene: TRBV4-3
CDR3 protein: CASSQDGTGGLNTEAFF
CDR3 DNA: TGCGCCAGCAGCCAAGATGGGACAGGGGGCCTGAACACTGAAGCTTTCTTT

D gene: TRBD1
J gene: TRBJ1-4
clone size: many
V gene: TRBV7-2
CDR3 protein: CASSSTGTGREKLFF
CDR3 DNA: TGTGCCAGCAGCTCGACCGGGACAGGGCGTGAAAAACTGTTTTTT

D gene: TRBD1
J gene: TRBJ1-5
clone size: many
V gene: TRBV7-2
CDR3 protein: CASSLRPGTGARPQHF
CDR3 DNA: TGTGCCAGCAGCCTACGTCCCGGGACAGGCGCTCGGCCCCAGCATTTT

D gene: TRBD1
J gene: TRBJ2-2
clone size: -
V gene: TRBV29-1
CDR3 protein: CSVKDRGNTGELFF
CDR3 DNA: TGCAGCGTCAAGGACAGGGGAAACACCGGGGAGCTGTTTTTT

D gene: TRBD2
J gene: TRBJ2-1
clone size: many
V gene: TRBV28
CDR3 protein: CASSTPGTSFDEQFF
CDR3 DNA: TGTGCCAGCAGTACCCCCGGGACTAGTTTCGATGAGCAGTTCTTC

D gene: -
J gene: TRBJ1-6
clone size: many
V gene: TRBV20-1
CDR3 protein: CSASSLGGTLNSPLHF
CDR3 DNA: TGCAGTGCTTCATCCTTGGGGGGTACCCTTAATTCACCCCTCCACTTT

D gene: TRBD1
J gene: TRBJ2-7
clone size: many
V gene: TRBV29-1
CDR3 protein: CSVLTGVYEQYF
CDR3 DNA: TGCAGCGTCCTGACAGGGGTCTACGAGCAGTACTTC

D gene: -
J gene: TRBJ2-2
clone size: few
V gene: TRBV4-3
CDR3 protein: CASSRTERGTGELFF
CDR3 DNA: TGCGCCAGCAGCCGAACCGAACGGGGGACCGGGGAGCTGTTTTTT

D gene: -
J gene: TRBJ1-5
clone size: many
V gene: TRBV27
CDR3 protein: CASSLSARRNQPQHF
CDR3 DNA: TGTGCCAGCAGTTTATCGGCCCGGAGGAATCAGCCCCAGCATTTT

D gene: -
J gene: TRBJ2-7
clone size: many
V gene: TRBV28
CDR3 protein: CASSRTWEQYF
CDR3 DNA: TGTGCCAGCAGTCGGACATGGGAGCAGTACTTC

D gene: -
J gene: TRBJ2-7
clone size: many
V gene: TRBV19
CDR3 protein: CASSTGLTSSYEQYF
CDR3 DNA: TGTGCCAGTAGTACCGGACTGACTAGCTCCTACGAGCAGTACTTC

D gene: -
J gene: TRBJ1-6
clone size: few
V gene: TRBV20-1
CDR3 protein: CSARDLIGVEDNSPLHF
CDR3 DNA: TGCAGTGCTAGAGATCTGATAGGGGTGGAAGATAATTCACCCCTCCACTTT

D gene: -
J gene: TRBJ1-5
clone size: -
V gene: TRBV20-1
CDR3 protein: CSARIPGHNQPQHF
CDR3 DNA: TGCAGTGCTAGAATCCCAGGGCACAATCAGCCCCAGCATTTT

D gene: -
J gene: TRBJ1-2
clone size: many
V gene: TRBV20-1
CDR3 protein: CSAKAGTNGYTF
CDR3 DNA: TGCAGTGCTAAAGCAGGGACAAATGGCTACACCTTC

D gene: -
J gene: TRBJ2-1
clone size: -
V gene: TRBV24-1
CDR3 protein: CATKGRTYNEQFF
CDR3 DNA: TGTGCCACCAAGGGGAGAACCTACAATGAGCAGTTCTTC

D gene: TRBD2
J gene: TRBJ2-3
clone size: many
V gene: TRBV7-2
CDR3 protein: CASSSGGGSSTDTQYF
CDR3 DNA: TGTGCCAGCAGCAGCGGGGGGGGATCTAGCACAGATACGCAGTATTTT

D gene: -
J gene: TRBJ2-1
clone size: many
V gene: TRBV11-2
CDR3 protein: CASSILRVREQFF
CDR3 DNA: TGTGCCAGCAGCATCTTAAGGGTACGTGAGCAGTTCTTC

D gene: -
J gene: TRBJ2-3
clone size: many
V gene: TRBV13
CDR3 protein: CASRHGVTDTQYF
CDR3 DNA: TGTGCCAGCAGACACGGGGTCACAGATACGCAGTATTTT

D gene: -
J gene: TRBJ1-4
clone size: many
V gene: TRBV20-1
CDR3 protein: CSALKTGSNEKLFF
CDR3 DNA: TGCAGTGCTCTTAAGACAGGTTCGAATGAAAAACTGTTTTTT

D gene: TRBD1
J gene: TRBJ1-1
clone size: many
V gene: TRBV6-1
CDR3 protein: CASSDAGLGQGGWGTEAFF
CDR3 DNA: TGTGCCAGCAGTGATGCTGGTTTGGGACAGGGAGGATGGGGCACTGAAGCTTTCTTT

D gene: -
J gene: TRBJ2-2
clone size: -
V gene: TRBV2
CDR3 protein: CASSRLTVNTGELFF
CDR3 DNA: TGTGCCAGCAGTAGACTGACCGTGAACACCGGGGAGCTGTTTTTT

D gene: -
J gene: TRBJ1-4
clone size: many
V gene: TRBV4-3
CDR3 protein: CASSQMTEKLFF
CDR3 DNA: TGCGCCAGCAGCCAGATGACAGAAAAACTGTTTTTT

D gene: -
J gene: TRBJ1-2
clone size: many
V gene: TRBV18
CDR3 protein: CASSPQGDGYGYTF
CDR3 DNA: TGTGCCAGCTCACCACAGGGCGACGGCTATGGCTACACCTTC

D gene: TRBD1
J gene: TRBJ2-2
clone size: many
V gene: TRBV7-9
CDR3 protein: CASSLTGGQQITGELFF
CDR3 DNA: TGTGCCAGCAGCCTCACAGGGGGCCAACAAATCACCGGGGAGCTGTTTTTT

D gene: TRBD2
J gene: TRBJ2-1
clone size: -
V gene: TRBV15
CDR3 protein: CATSSPGTSPHEQFF
CDR3 DNA: TGTGCCACCAGCAGTCCCGGGACTAGCCCTCATGAGCAGTTCTTC

D gene: -
J gene: TRBJ1-5
clone size: medium-sized
V gene: TRBV13
CDR3 protein: CASSKDRRQPQHF
CDR3 DNA: TGTGCCAGCAGCAAAGACAGGAGACAGCCCCAGCATTTT

D gene: -
J gene: TRBJ2-7
clone size: -
V gene: TRBV5-1
CDR3 protein: CASSPLSRGPYEQYF
CDR3 DNA: TGCGCCAGCAGCCCCCTTTCTCGGGGGCCCTACGAGCAGTACTTC

D gene: -
J gene: TRBJ2-6
clone size: -
V gene: TRBV7-9
CDR3 protein: CASSLILASGANVLTF
CDR3 DNA: TGTGCCAGCAGCTTAATTCTAGCCTCTGGGGCCAACGTCCTGACTTTC

D gene: -
J gene: TRBJ2-3
clone size: few
V gene: TRBV27
CDR3 protein: CASSRAERTDTQYF
CDR3 DNA: TGTGCCAGCAGTAGGGCCGAACGCACAGATACGCAGTATTTT

D gene: -
J gene: TRBJ2-1
clone size: -
V gene: TRBV12-3/TRBV12-4
CDR3 protein: CASSLGAYENEQFF
CDR3 DNA: TGTGCCAGCAGCCTGGGGGCCTACGAGAATGAGCAGTTCTTC

D gene: -
J gene: TRBJ1-2
clone size: many
V gene: TRBV20-1
CDR3 protein: CSASYAGANYGYTF
CDR3 DNA: TGCAGTGCTAGTTACGCAGGGGCTAACTATGGCTACACCTTC

D gene: TRBD1
J gene: TRBJ1-2
clone size: -
V gene: TRBV7-9
CDR3 protein: CASSLPRDRISYTF
CDR3 DNA: TGTGCCAGCAGCTTACCTCGGGACAGAATCTCCTACACCTTC

D gene: -
J gene: TRBJ2-7
clone size: -
V gene: TRBV20-1
CDR3 protein: CSARETEYEQYF
CDR3 DNA: TGCAGTGCTAGGGAGACAGAGTACGAGCAGTACTTC

D gene: TRBD2
J gene: TRBJ2-2
clone size: many
V gene: TRBV5-1
CDR3 protein: CASSYTGLAGYTGELFF
CDR3 DNA: TGCGCCAGCAGCTACACTGGACTAGCGGGCTACACCGGGGAGCTGTTTTTT

D gene: TRBD1
J gene: TRBJ2-1
clone size: -
V gene: TRBV6-1
CDR3 protein: CASSMDRDAYNEQFF
CDR3 DNA: TGTGCCAGCAGTATGGACAGGGACGCCTACAATGAGCAGTTCTTC

D gene: -
J gene: TRBJ2-1
clone size: few
V gene: TRBV21-1
CDR3 protein: CASSKATGPTYNEQFF
CDR3 DNA: TGTGCCAGCAGCAAAGCGACAGGGCCGACCTACAATGAGCAGTTCTTC

D gene: TRBD1
J gene: TRBJ1-5
clone size: many
V gene: TRBV6-4
CDR3 protein: CASRAGTGYGSNQPQHF
CDR3 DNA: TGTGCCAGCAGAGCCGGGACAGGGTATGGAAGCAATCAGCCCCAGCATTTT

D gene: -
J gene: TRBJ1-6
clone size: few
V gene: TRBV27
CDR3 protein: CASSLFGATSSYNSPLHF
CDR3 DNA: TGTGCCAGCAGTTTGTTCGGAGCGACCAGCTCCTATAATTCACCCCTCCACTTT

D gene: -
J gene: TRBJ2-4
clone size: many
V gene: TRBV12-3/TRBV12-4
CDR3 protein: CASSFRGKNIQYF
CDR3 DNA: TGTGCCAGCAGTTTTCGGGGGAAAAACATTCAGTACTTC

D gene: -
J gene: TRBJ1-6
clone size: many
V gene: TRBV7-2
CDR3 protein: CASSLDGYNSPLHF
CDR3 DNA: TGTGCCAGCAGCTTAGATGGCTATAATTCACCCCTCCACTTT

D gene: -
J gene: TRBJ2-2
clone size: -
V gene: TRBV20-1
CDR3 protein: CSARAQVDTGELFF
CDR3 DNA: TGCAGTGCTAGAGCCCAGGTCGACACCGGGGAGCTGTTTTTT

D gene: -
J gene: TRBJ1-6
clone size: many
V gene: TRBV30
CDR3 protein: CAWSVMVGNSPLHF
CDR3 DNA: TGTGCCTGGAGTGTAATGGTTGGGAATTCACCCCTCCACTTT

D gene: -
J gene: TRBJ2-7
clone size: -
V gene: TRBV5-6
CDR3 protein: CASSWRDSSSYEQYF
CDR3 DNA: TGTGCCAGCAGCTGGCGGGACAGTAGCTCCTACGAGCAGTACTTC

D gene: TRBD2
J gene: TRBJ2-7
clone size: many
V gene: TRBV12-3/TRBV12-4
CDR3 protein: CASSWLAGDSYEQYF
CDR3 DNA: TGTGCCAGCAGTTGGTTAGCGGGGGATTCCTACGAGCAGTACTTC

D gene: -
J gene: TRBJ2-7
clone size: many
V gene: TRBV11-2
CDR3 protein: CASSLGPGEQYF
CDR3 DNA: TGTGCCAGCAGCTTAGGGCCGGGGGAGCAGTACTTC

D gene: TRBD2
J gene: TRBJ2-2
clone size: few
V gene: TRBV2
CDR3 protein: CASSEEAGTPHTGELFF
CDR3 DNA: TGTGCCAGCAGTGAAGAAGCGGGGACCCCCCACACCGGGGAGCTGTTTTTT

D gene: -
J gene: TRBJ1-5
clone size: many
V gene: TRBV6-6
CDR3 protein: CASSSRGQPQHF
CDR3 DNA: TGTGCCAGCAGTTCTAGGGGGCAGCCCCAGCATTTT

D gene: TRBD1
J gene: TRBJ1-1
clone size: few
V gene: TRBV20-1
CDR3 protein: CSARVRTGEEAFF
CDR3 DNA: TGCAGTGCCAGGGTGCGGACAGGGGAAGAAGCTTTCTTT

D gene: -
J gene: TRBJ2-7
clone size: -
V gene: TRBV11-2
CDR3 protein: CASSLDYSYSSTYEQYF
CDR3 DNA: TGTGCCAGCAGCTTAGATTACAGCTATTCCTCAACCTACGAGCAGTACTTC

D gene: -
J gene: TRBJ1-2
clone size: many
V gene: TRBV6-5
CDR3 protein: CASSPQGRKNYGYTF
CDR3 DNA: TGTGCCAGCAGTCCACAGGGTCGGAAGAACTATGGCTACACCTTC

D gene: -
J gene: TRBJ2-3
clone size: -
V gene: TRBV5-4
CDR3 protein: CASSLAQIADTQYF
CDR3 DNA: TGTGCCAGCAGCTTGGCGCAGATCGCAGATACGCAGTATTTT

D gene: TRBD2
J gene: TRBJ2-3
clone size: many
V gene: TRBV7-8
CDR3 protein: CASSLSGGDDTQYF
CDR3 DNA: TGTGCCAGCAGCTTAAGCGGGGGCGACGATACGCAGTATTTT

D gene: -
J gene: TRBJ2-2
clone size: few
V gene: TRBV28
CDR3 protein: CASSPLRSTGELFF
CDR3 DNA: TGTGCCAGCAGCCCTCTAAGGAGCACCGGGGAGCTGTTTTTT

D gene: TRBD1
J gene: TRBJ1-1
clone size: -
V gene: TRBV7-2
CDR3 protein: CASSLVGQVNTEAFF
CDR3 DNA: TGTGCCAGCAGCTTAGTCGGACAGGTGAACACTGAAGCTTTCTTT

D gene: TRBD1
J gene: TRBJ1-2
clone size: many
V gene: TRBV29-1
CDR3 protein: CSVDRDRGGYTF
CDR3 DNA: TGCAGCGTTGACCGGGACAGGGGTGGCTACACCTTC

D gene: -
J gene: TRBJ2-7
clone size: -
V gene: TRBV6-1
CDR3 protein: CASSEADRGAYEQYF
CDR3 DNA: TGTGCCAGCAGTGAAGCGGACAGAGGTGCCTACGAGCAGTACTTC

D gene: TRBD1
J gene: TRBJ1-6
clone size: -
V gene: TRBV25-1
CDR3 protein: CASSEDRGGIGNSPLHF
CDR3 DNA: TGTGCCAGCAGTGAGGACAGGGGAGGGATAGGGAATTCACCCCTCCACTTT